The 10 T cell receptor beta chains below were found in one sample sequenced in a study of CD8+ T cells in alopecia areata. Investigators isolated RNA and reverse transcribed it into cDNA to act as the sequencing template. The repertoire was sequenced with immunoSEQ multiplex PCR; TCRdb's copy has only in-frame clones and lacks some. There are about 190,000 clones in the sample; under 80% occur only once, and roughly 1.3% lies in the top ten. Documented treatment: oral pan-JAK inhibitor, 5-10 mg twice daily. The input for sequencing was CD4+ T cells sorted from blood, taken around week 50, from a patient treated with tofacitinib. Receptor source: a human donor with alopecia areata.

V usage is TRBV7-3 and J usage is TRBJ2-6; TRBD1 agrees at 7 bases. CDR3 length: 15 amino acids. The V segment lost 6 bases and the J segment 3 bases; nucleotides outside the gene matches: 5. Germline assignment: CDR1 SGHTA and CDR2 FQGTGA. CDR3 in amino acids: CASRDRVDGANVLTF. The CDR3 nucleotides read TGTGCCAGCAGAGACAGGGTTGATGGGGCCAACGTCCTGACTTTC.

The V gene is TRBV29-1, the J gene TRBJ2-7; TRBD1 is a possible D gene (7 bases). Germline-derived CDR1 and CDR2 are SQVTM and ANQGSEA. The CDR3 is made up of 15 amino acids. The germline V and J ends were trimmed by 4 bases and 5 bases, with 21 bases remaining between them. The CDR3 loop reads CSVVNRGDGEDEQYF. DNA for the CDR3: TGCAGCGTTGTTAACAGGGGAGACGGGGAGGACGAGCAGTACTTC.

This chain connects TRBV29-1 to TRBJ1-1, with D tentatively TRBD1 (5 bases). V lost 7 bases to trimming and J lost 0 bases, with 18 bases between them. The CDR3 sequence is 15 residues long. CDR1 is SQVTM, CDR2 ANQGSEA, per germline. CDR3 in DNA: TGCAGCGCTCCCAGTTCAGGGCTGGTGAACACTGAAGCTTTCTTT. Its protein is CSAPSSGLVNTEAFF.

The rearrangement joins TRBV5-1 to TRBJ2-1; a possible D gene is TRBD2 (6 bases). Germline CDR1 is SGHRS and CDR2 is YFSETQ. This CDR3 has 15 amino acids. V lost 0 bases and J lost 0, with 7 bases in between. The CDR3 spells CASSLGGDSYNEQFF. DNA of the CDR3: TGCGCCAGCAGCTTGGGCGGGGACTCCTACAATGAGCAGTTCTTC. Combining the CDR3 with reference TRBV5-1 and TRBJ2-1 gives the whole variable domain KAGVTQTPRYLIKTRGQQVTLSCSPISGHRSVSWYQQTPGQGLQFLFEYFSETQRNKGNFPGRFSGRQFSNSRSEMNVSTLELGDSALYLCASSLGGDSYNEQFFGPGTRLTVL.

The J gene is TRBJ1-1, the V gene TRBV30; 9 bases are a match to TRBD1. This CDR3 has 14 residues. The germline CDR1 and CDR2 sequences are GTSNPN and SVGIG (reference sequence). The V and J ends lost 5 bases and 4 bases, in that order; junction bases with no gene match: 8. The CDR3 here is CAWPYTGGGTEAFF. The CDR3, as DNA: TGTGCCTGGCCTTATACAGGGGGCGGCACTGAAGCTTTCTTT.

This clone was observed a single time. This rearrangement joins TRBV19 to TRBJ2-7, with D possibly being TRBD2 (5 bases). Germline-derived CDR1 and CDR2 are LNHDA and SQIVND (reference sequence). The CDR3 runs to 15 residues. The V gene lost 3 bases and the J gene lost 3 bases, with 15 bases spanning the gap. The CDR3 region has the DNA TGTGCCAGTAGTATCCTGTCTGACGGACTCTACGAGCAGTACTTC. Encoded protein: CASSILSDGLYEQYF.

The chain couples TRBV7-3 to TRBJ2-2; D gene unclear. V lost 5 bases to trimming and J lost 0 bases, with 13 bases between them. Per germline, CDR1 SGHTA and CDR2 FQGTGA. The CDR3 contains 16 residues. For the CDR3, the DNA is TGTGCCAGCAGCCGCGCTAGAGCAGCGAACACCGGGGAGCTGTTTTTT. As protein: CASSRARAANTGELFF.

The chain uses TRBV30 and TRBJ2-7; D ambiguous. V lost 5 bases and J 4 bases, leaving 9 bases between the germline ends. Germline V gives CDR1 GTSNPN, CDR2 SVGIG (reference sequence). CDR3 length equals 11 residues. As DNA, the CDR3 is TGTGCCTGGGGTAGGTGGTACGAGCAGTACTTC. It is translated as CAWGRWYEQYF.

The gene calls are TRBV25-1 and TRBJ1-1; tentatively, D is TRBD1 (6 bases). CDR1 is MGHDK, CDR2 SYGVNS, per germline. Trimming stripped 5 bases from V and 5 bases from J, with 21 bases between. This CDR3 spans 16 amino acids. The CDR3 sequence: CASSPGTPGGSTEAFF. The CDR3 DNA reads TGTGCCAGCAGTCCCGGGACACCGGGTGGGAGTACTGAAGCTTTCTTT.

As DNA, the CDR3 is TGTGCCAGCAGTGGCACGGGACCCCGCGGGAGGAATGAGCAGTTCTTC. Translation gives CASSGTGPRGRNEQFF. The rearrangement links TRBV25-1 to TRBJ2-1, with 8 bases that match TRBD2. The CDR3 is 16 residues long. From germline, CDR1 is MGHDK and CDR2 SYGVNS. With V trimmed by 4 bases and J by 7 bases, 12 bases remained unmatched.